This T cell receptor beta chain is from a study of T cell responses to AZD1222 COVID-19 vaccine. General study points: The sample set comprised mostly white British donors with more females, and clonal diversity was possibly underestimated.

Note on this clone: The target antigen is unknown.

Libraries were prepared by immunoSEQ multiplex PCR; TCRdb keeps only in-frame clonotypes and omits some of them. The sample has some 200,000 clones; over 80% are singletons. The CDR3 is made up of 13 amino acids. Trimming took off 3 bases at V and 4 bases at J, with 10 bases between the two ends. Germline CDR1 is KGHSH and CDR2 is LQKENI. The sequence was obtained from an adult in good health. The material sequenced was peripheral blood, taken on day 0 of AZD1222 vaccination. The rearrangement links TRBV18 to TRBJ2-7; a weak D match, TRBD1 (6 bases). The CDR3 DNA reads TGTGCCAGCTCACCCCGACAGGAATACGAGCAGTACTTC. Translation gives CASSPRQEYEQYF. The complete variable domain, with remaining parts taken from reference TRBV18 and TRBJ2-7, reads NAGVMQNPRHLVRRRGQEARLRCSPMKGHSHVYWYRQLPEEGLKFMVYLQKENIIDESGMPKERFSAEFPKEGPSILRIQQVVRGDSAAYFCASSPRQEYEQYFGPGTRLTVT.